Listed below are T cell receptor beta chains from one sample, sequenced in a study of T cell changes during pregnancy in multiple sclerosis. Method: immunoSEQ multiplex PCR; TCRdb's copy keeps in-frame clones and lacks some. The table has about 120,000 clones, approximately 94% seen once; the top ten hold approximately 6.3%. The material was peripheral blood, obtained before pregnancy. The receptor set was obtained from a female donor with multiple sclerosis, enrolled in a pregnancy study. CDR3s include the opening cysteine and the closing phenylalanine or tryptophan. The order of the fields is V gene, clone size, J gene, D gene, CDR3 protein, CDR3 DNA. The D gene is left open where the match is weak. Not all rows give a size; the values are once, few, many and, for expanded clones, a class.

v_call: TRBV19; clone_size: -; j_call: TRBJ2-5; d_call: TRBD1; cdr3_aa: CASSRLRGQGGETQYF; cdr3_nt: TGTGCCAGTAGTAGGTTAAGGGGACAGGGTGGAGAGACCCAGTACTTC
v_call: TRBV19; clone_size: -; j_call: TRBJ1-3; d_call: -; cdr3_aa: CVTTSSGNTIYF; cdr3_nt: TGTGTGACAACTAGCTCTGGAAACACCATATATTTT
v_call: TRBV30; clone_size: -; j_call: TRBJ1-2; d_call: -; cdr3_aa: CGGQHPNYGYTF; cdr3_nt: TGTGGGGGACAACACCCTAACTATGGCTACACCTTC
v_call: TRBV12-5; clone_size: -; j_call: TRBJ2-7; d_call: -; cdr3_aa: CASGLVRGGDF; cdr3_nt: TGTGCTAGTGGTTTGGTGAGGGGGGGGGATTTC
v_call: TRBV5-4; clone_size: -; j_call: TRBJ2-2; d_call: TRBD1; cdr3_aa: CASSSSGTGGSGTGELFF; cdr3_nt: TGTGCCAGCAGCTCCTCCGGGACAGGGGGGTCGGGCACCGGGGAGCTGTTTTTT
v_call: TRBV30; clone_size: -; j_call: TRBJ1-3; d_call: -; cdr3_aa: CAWSAQRGSGNTIYF; cdr3_nt: TGTGCCTGGAGTGCCCAACGGGGCTCTGGAAACACCATATATTTT
v_call: TRBV19; clone_size: -; j_call: TRBJ2-3; d_call: -; cdr3_aa: CASSIFRDTQYF; cdr3_nt: TGTGCCAGTAGTATATTCCGGGATACGCAGTATTTT
v_call: TRBV19; clone_size: once; j_call: TRBJ2-3; d_call: -; cdr3_aa: CSSAETSTDTQYF; cdr3_nt: TGCTCCTCGGCGGAGACTAGCACAGATACGCAGTATTTT
v_call: TRBV6-1; clone_size: -; j_call: TRBJ2-7; d_call: -; cdr3_aa: CASSETGSSLRSGQYF; cdr3_nt: TGTGCCAGCAGTGAAACGGGCAGCTCCCTACGAAGCGGGCAGTACTTC
v_call: TRBV7-8; clone_size: -; j_call: TRBJ1-1; d_call: -; cdr3_aa: CASSLGSDLNTEAFF; cdr3_nt: TGTGCCAGCAGCTTAGGATCGGACTTGAACACTGAAGCTTTCTTT
v_call: TRBV29-1; clone_size: -; j_call: TRBJ1-1; d_call: TRBD1; cdr3_aa: CSVDAQGAGGEAFF; cdr3_nt: TGCAGCGTTGATGCGCAGGGGGCCGGGGGTGAAGCTTTCTTT
v_call: TRBV7-2; clone_size: -; j_call: TRBJ2-7; d_call: TRBD2; cdr3_aa: CASSPWTSGYEQYF; cdr3_nt: TGTGCCAGCAGTCCTTGGACTAGCGGCTACGAGCAGTACTTC
v_call: TRBV6-1; clone_size: -; j_call: TRBJ2-3; d_call: -; cdr3_aa: CASSEAAGRTQYF; cdr3_nt: TGTGCCAGCAGTGAAGCGGCGGGTCGAACGCAGTATTTT
v_call: TRBV19; clone_size: -; j_call: TRBJ2-1; d_call: TRBD2; cdr3_aa: CASSESSGKRNNEQFF; cdr3_nt: TGTGCCAGTAGTGAGTCTAGCGGCAAGAGGAACAATGAGCAGTTCTTC
v_call: TRBV5-1; clone_size: -; j_call: TRBJ2-1; d_call: TRBD2; cdr3_aa: CASSLASGLAGNNEQFF; cdr3_nt: TGCGCCAGCAGCTTGGCCAGTGGACTAGCGGGGAACAATGAGCAGTTCTTC
v_call: TRBV27; clone_size: -; j_call: TRBJ1-2; d_call: TRBD1; cdr3_aa: CASSSDRGRSYGYTF; cdr3_nt: TGTGCCAGCAGTTCCGACAGGGGGCGCAGCTATGGCTACACCTTC
v_call: TRBV2; clone_size: -; j_call: TRBJ1-2; d_call: -; cdr3_aa: CASSDRVYGYTF; cdr3_nt: TGTGCCAGCAGTGACAGGGTGTATGGCTACACCTTC
v_call: TRBV9; clone_size: -; j_call: TRBJ2-3; d_call: TRBD2; cdr3_aa: CASSVDLAGAPGTDTQYF; cdr3_nt: TGTGCCAGCAGCGTAGATCTAGCGGGGGCTCCTGGCACAGATACGCAGTATTTT
v_call: TRBV6-5; clone_size: -; j_call: TRBJ2-1; d_call: TRBD1; cdr3_aa: CASSYSGTGANEQFF; cdr3_nt: TGTGCCAGCAGTTACTCGGGGACAGGGGCCAATGAGCAGTTCTTC
v_call: TRBV5-6; clone_size: -; j_call: TRBJ2-7; d_call: TRBD2; cdr3_aa: CASRFRTSGTYEQYF; cdr3_nt: TGTGCCAGCAGATTTAGGACTAGCGGGACTTACGAGCAGTACTTC
v_call: TRBV27; clone_size: -; j_call: TRBJ2-5; d_call: TRBD2; cdr3_aa: CASRGGWKETQYF; cdr3_nt: TGTGCCAGCAGGGGAGGGTGGAAAGAGACCCAGTACTTC
v_call: TRBV5-1; clone_size: -; j_call: TRBJ2-3; d_call: -; cdr3_aa: CASSLDQRASTDTQYF; cdr3_nt: TGCGCCAGCAGCTTGGATCAGCGGGCTAGCACAGATACGCAGTATTTT